A selection of T cell receptor beta chains follows, all from one sample in a study of T cell responses to AZD1222 COVID-19 vaccine. Clones were read by immunoSEQ multiplex PCR, and TCRdb kept only the in-frame ones, dropping some. The data hold 150,000 to 200,000 clones, with 94% observed a single time. The sample here was peripheral blood, taken on day 0 of AZD1222 vaccination. The receptors here all came from an adult in good health. Both conserved end residues are part of each CDR3. D genes are given only for firm matches.

j_call v_call d_call cdr3_nt cdr3_aa
TRBJ1-5 TRBV15 NA TGTGCCACCAGCAGGGACCAGAGAAGCAATCAGCCCCAGCATTTT CATSRDQRSNQPQHF
TRBJ1-1 TRBV4-2 NA TGTGCCAGCAGGGTCCAGAGTATGAACACTGAAGCTTTCTTT CASRVQSMNTEAFF
TRBJ1-5 TRBV6-5 NA TGTGCCAGCAGTTCCCTCTCCCAGGGTCGACAGCCCCAGCATTTT CASSSLSQGRQPQHF
TRBJ1-6 TRBV19 NA TGTGCCAGTAGCTCTGACGGTAGGGGTAATTCACCCCTCCACTTT CASSSDGRGNSPLHF
TRBJ2-1 TRBV28 NA TGTGCCAGCAGTTTTGGGGGGCCGGGTGAGCAGTTCTTC CASSFGGPGEQFF
TRBJ2-6 TRBV7-6 NA TGTGCCAGCAGCCCCGTAGTCTCTGGGGCCAACGTCCTGACTTTC CASSPVVSGANVLTF
TRBJ2-1 TRBV6-4 TRBD1 TGTGCCAGCAGTGCTTCGACAGGGACCCTTTCCAATGAGCAGTTCTTC CASSASTGTLSNEQFF
TRBJ2-5 TRBV6-5 NA TGTGCCAGCAGGGGGGTCCAAGAGACCCAGTACTTC CASRGVQETQYF
TRBJ1-4 TRBV6-5 TRBD1 TGTGCCAGCCAGGGGGATGAAAAACTGTTTTTT CASQGDEKLFF
TRBJ1-3 TRBV5-1 NA TGCGCCAGCAGCTTGGCAGGGGCTGGAAACACCATATATTTT CASSLAGAGNTIYF
TRBJ2-7 TRBV11-2 TRBD1 TGTGCCAGCAGTCTCACAGGGGGGCTGTCCTACGAGCAGTACTTC CASSLTGGLSYEQYF
TRBJ1-5 TRBV6-2/TRBV6-3 NA TGTGCCAGCAGTTACTCGGTTCAGCCCCAGCATTTT CASSYSVQPQHF
TRBJ1-3 TRBV6-1 NA TGTGCCAGCAGTGAAGCCCGGGGAAACACCATATATTTT CASSEARGNTIYF
TRBJ2-7 TRBV18 NA TGTGCCAGCTCACCTCGGGGGAGGCGTGGCCACGAGCAGTACTTC CASSPRGRRGHEQYF
TRBJ2-1 TRBV9 NA TGTGCCAGCAGCGTAGTTCGCGGCTCCCTCAATGAGCAGTTCTTC CASSVVRGSLNEQFF